In its sample, the clone carrying this T cell receptor beta chain was seen many times. Its antigen is not known. The sample belongs to a study of T cells in Graves' hyperthyroidism and ophthalmopathy. Study-wide results and caveats: In the blood, most expanded thyroid clonotypes above 0.001 appeared as well. Separation of ophthalmopathy from stable hyperthyroidism was achieved by a 13 V-J model.

RNA transcripts gave rise to amplified TCR beta CDR3 regions. HTBI primers were employed in a first-round RT-PCR of the TCR CDR3. TCRdb itself ran the multiplex PCR reads through MiXCR, one entry per CDR3 protein. This table holds 500,000 to 650,000 distinct CDR3 sequences, roughly 15% found once. Those patients with uncontrolled infection, other autoimmune disease, pregnancy or lactation were excluded. Fresh peripheral blood, 10 ml, yielded the PBMCs. Trimming cost V 5 bases and J 6 bases, with 8 bases left between them. The CDR3 runs to 12 residues. Germline CDR1 and CDR2: MNHEY and SMNVEV (reference sequence).

The TCR was taken from a woman between 45 and 60 years old with Graves' ophthalmopathy. This chain connects TRBV27 to TRBJ2-1, with unresolved D. Input material: blood. Here the CDR3 DNA reads TGTGCCAGCAGTCCCTATGGCAATGAGCAGTTCTTC. It is translated as CASSPYGNEQFF.